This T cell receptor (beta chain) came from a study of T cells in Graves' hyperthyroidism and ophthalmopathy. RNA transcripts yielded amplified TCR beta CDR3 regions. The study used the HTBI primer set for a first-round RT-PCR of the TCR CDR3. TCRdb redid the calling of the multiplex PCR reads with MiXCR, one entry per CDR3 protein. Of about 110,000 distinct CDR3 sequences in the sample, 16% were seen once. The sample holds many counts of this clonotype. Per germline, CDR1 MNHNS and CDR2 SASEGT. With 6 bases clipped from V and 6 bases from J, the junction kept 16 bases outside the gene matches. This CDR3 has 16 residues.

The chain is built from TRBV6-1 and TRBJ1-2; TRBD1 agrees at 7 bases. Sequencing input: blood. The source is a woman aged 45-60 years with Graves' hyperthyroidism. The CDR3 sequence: CASSPSRDSGRHGYTF. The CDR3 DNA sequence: TGTGCCAGCAGCCCATCCCGGGACAGCGGGAGACATGGCTACACCTTC.